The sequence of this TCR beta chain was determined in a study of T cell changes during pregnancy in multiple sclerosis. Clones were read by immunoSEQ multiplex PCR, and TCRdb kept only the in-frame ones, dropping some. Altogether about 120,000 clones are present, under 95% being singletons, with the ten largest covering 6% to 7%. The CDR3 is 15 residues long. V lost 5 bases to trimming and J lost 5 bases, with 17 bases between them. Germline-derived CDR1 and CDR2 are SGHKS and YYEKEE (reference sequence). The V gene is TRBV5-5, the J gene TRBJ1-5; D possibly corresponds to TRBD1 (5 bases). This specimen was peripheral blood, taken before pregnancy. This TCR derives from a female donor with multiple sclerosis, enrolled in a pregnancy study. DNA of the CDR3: TGTGCCAGCAGACAGGATGGGGTTCGGGATCAGCCCCAGCATTTT. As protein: CASRQDGVRDQPQHF.